This passage covers 18 T cell receptor beta chains from one sample sequenced in a study of cytotoxic CD8 clonotypes in ibrutinib-treated CLL. Assay used: immunoSEQ multiplex PCR; TCRdb lists only in-frame clones, some missing. The sample holds 70,000 to 85,000 clones; about 84% are singletons and the top ten take about 8%. Material: PBMCs, obtained at disease progression, from a patient treated with ibrutinib. The source is a human donor with chronic lymphocytic leukemia.

The chain employs TRBV7-3 and TRBJ1-2, with D possibly matching TRBD1 (6 bases). Deletions cut 4 bases from V and 8 bases from J, with 14 bases between. This CDR3 comprises 13 residues. Per the germline V gene, CDR1 is SGHTA and CDR2 is FQGTGA. The CDR3 sequence is CASSSPQGKGYTF. Here the CDR3 DNA reads TGTGCCAGCAGCTCCCCACAGGGAAAGGGCTACACCTTC.

The rearrangement links TRBV28 to TRBJ2-3; possible D gene TRBD1, 5 bases. The CDR3 spans 13 residues. The V gene's germline CDR1 is MDHEN and CDR2 SYDVKM. Trimming shortened V by 5 bases and J by 2 bases, and 8 bases separated the two germline ends. CDR3 sequence reads: CASSDSNTDTQYF. The DNA of the CDR3 is TGTGCCAGCAGTGACAGTAACACAGATACGCAGTATTTT.

The V gene is TRBV28, the J gene TRBJ1-2; no reliable D call. The CDR3 has 13 residues. Germline CDR1 MDHEN, CDR2 SYDVKM. V was pared by 1 base and J by 8 bases, with 11 bases between. In DNA, the CDR3 is TGTGCCAGCAGTTTATCAGGAGTCGGAGGCTACACCTTC. Amino acids: CASSLSGVGGYTF.

This clone was counted a single time. The chain carries TRBV19 and TRBJ1-2; D unresolved. The V and J ends lost 7 bases and 5 bases respectively, with 14 bases between them. The CDR3 spans 13 residues. CDR1 and CDR2 from the germline V gene are LNHDA and SQIVND (reference sequence). CDR3 nucleotide sequence: TGTGCCAGTAACGTGGGGAAAGCGTATGGCTACACCTTC. Translation gives CASNVGKAYGYTF.

This chain connects TRBV5-6 to TRBJ1-4, with D unclear. The CDR3 length is 15 residues. The germline V gene has CDR1 SGHDT and CDR2 YYEEEE. Trimming took 0 bases from V and 0 from J, leaving 6 bases between them. As DNA, the CDR3 is TGTGCCAGCAGCTTGGCCGGTGCAACTAATGAAAAACTGTTTTTT. Protein: CASSLAGATNEKLFF.

Within the sample, this clone is medium-sized. This chain links TRBV25-1 with TRBJ2-1; 8 bases are a match to TRBD2. Germline V gives CDR1 MGHDK, CDR2 SYGVNS. V was pared by 8 bases and J by 0 bases, with 6 bases of the junction left unmatched. The CDR3 is 15 residues long. DNA of the CDR3: TGTGCCAGCGCAGCCGGGACTAGCTCCTACAATGAGCAGTTCTTC. It yields the protein CASAAGTSSYNEQFF.

The chain recombines TRBV28 with TRBJ1-2, with 10 bases lining up with TRBD1. The germline V gene has CDR1 MDHEN and CDR2 SYDVKM. The CDR3 runs to 13 residues. Trimming removed 5 bases from V and 7 bases from J; junction bases left unmatched: 4. CDR3 loop: CASSTGTGVGYTF. The DNA for the CDR3 is TGTGCCAGCAGTACCGGGACAGGGGTTGGCTACACCTTC.

This clone has more than one count but fewer than ten. In DNA, the CDR3 is TGCGCCAGCAGGCCACAGGGATTCGGCTCACCCCTCCACTTT. Protein product: CASRPQGFGSPLHF. The chain links TRBV5-1 to TRBJ1-6; maybe TRBD1 (6 bases). Germline CDR1 is SGHRS and CDR2 is YFSETQ. The CDR3 spans 14 residues. Trimming stripped 5 bases from V and 10 bases from J, with 16 bases between.

The chain recombines TRBV28 with TRBJ2-5, with 11 bases matching TRBD2. The CDR3 has 16 amino acids. Germline CDR1 is MDHEN and CDR2 is SYDVKM. The trim removed 5 bases at V and 2 bases at J, leaving 7 bases unmatched. The CDR3 coding sequence is TGTGCCAGCAGTCCTAGACTAGCGGGAATACAAGAGACCCAGTACTTC. It translates to CASSPRLAGIQETQYF.

The chain couples TRBV19 to TRBJ1-2, with D possibly matching TRBD1 (5 bases). Germline assignment: CDR1 LNHDA and CDR2 SQIVND (reference sequence). Trimming pared 7 bases from V and 8 bases from J, leaving 14 bases between. This CDR3 has 12 amino acids. In nucleotides, the CDR3 is TGTGCCAGTACCCCGGGGCTCGGCGGCTACACCTTC. As protein: CASTPGLGGYTF.

The V and J genes are TRBV7-3 and TRBJ2-1; tentatively, D is TRBD1 (6 bases). Per germline, CDR1 SGHTA and CDR2 FQGTGA. V dropped 5 bases and J dropped 5 bases, with 10 bases sitting between them. The CDR3 runs to 13 residues. CDR3 coding DNA: TGTGCCAGCAGCACCCACAGGGACAATGAGCAGTTCTTC. Protein: CASSTHRDNEQFF.

The chain joins TRBV7-8 to TRBJ2-5; 7 bases map to TRBD2. The CDR3 spans 17 residues. J gave up 3 bases and V 1 base, and 11 bases lay outside the gene matches. Germline V lookup: CDR1 SGHVS, CDR2 FQNEAQ. The CDR3, as DNA: TGTGCCAGCAGCTTAGTGGGCAATGGGGGGGAGGAAGAGACCCAGTACTTC. Translating it yields CASSLVGNGGEEETQYF.

CDR3 coding DNA: TGCGCCAGCAGCCAAGGCGTGACAAGTAGCAATCAGCCCCAGCATTTT. Its translation: CASSQGVTSSNQPQHF. The chain employs TRBV4-1 and TRBJ1-5; D remains ambiguous. Germline CDR1 and CDR2: MGHRA and YSYEKL. V was pared by 1 base and J by 0 bases, with 10 bases between. This CDR3 spans 16 amino acids.

V and J are TRBV11-2 and TRBJ2-5; D may be TRBD2 (5 bases). The ends were cut back, 2 bases at V and 5 bases at J, with 12 bases in the middle. CDR3 size: 14 residues. Germline-derived CDR1 and CDR2 are SGHAT and FQNNGV. The CDR3: CASSLSRVAETQYF. The CDR3 DNA sequence: TGTGCCAGCAGCTTAAGTAGGGTAGCGGAGACCCAGTACTTC.

V usage is TRBV19 and J usage is TRBJ2-7; 11 bases are a match to TRBD1. Trimming took 9 bases from V and 7 from J; bases not matched to a gene: 8. The CDR3 is 13 amino acids. Germline-derived CDR1 and CDR2 are LNHDA and SQIVND (reference sequence). The CDR3 sequence: CASYGGTGGEQYF. The CDR3 coding sequence is TGTGCCAGCTATGGCGGGACAGGGGGTGAGCAGTACTTC. Drawing the rest from reference TRBV19 and TRBJ2-7, the complete variable domain is DGGITQSPKYLFRKEGQNVTLSCEQNLNHDAMYWYRQDPGQGLRLIYYSQIVNDFQKGDIAEGYSVSREKKESFPLTVTSAQKNPTAFYLCASYGGTGGEQYFGPGTRLTVT.

The chain links TRBV5-1 to TRBJ2-1; a weak D match, TRBD2 (7 bases). The V end lost 6 bases, the J end lost 3 bases, and 16 bases lay between the germline ends. Germline-derived CDR1 and CDR2 are SGHRS and YFSETQ. This CDR3 has 15 residues. CDR3 DNA: TGCGCCAGCAATTGGGCGGGGGCTCTCTACAATGAGCAGTTCTTC. Translated: CASNWAGALYNEQFF.

This sequence joins TRBV19 and TRBJ1-2; D gene uncertain. CDR1 and CDR2 from the germline V gene are LNHDA and SQIVND (reference sequence). V dropped 6 bases and J dropped 4 bases, with 27 bases sitting between them. CDR3 length equals 18 residues. The CDR3 DNA reads as TGTGCCAGTAGGACCCATCCGGTAGGGCGCCGGGCATTCTATGGCTACACCTTC. Translating gives CASRTHPVGRRAFYGYTF.

This chain uses TRBV5-6 with TRBJ2-1; 12 nucleotides match TRBD2. The CDR3 extends over 15 amino acids. V trimming: 1 base; J trimming: 4 bases; junction bases outside the gene matches: 0. Germline CDR1 SGHDT, CDR2 YYEEEE. The CDR3, as DNA: TGTGCCAGCAGCTTGACTAGCGGGGGGTACAATGAGCAGTTCTTC. This gives the protein CASSLTSGGYNEQFF.